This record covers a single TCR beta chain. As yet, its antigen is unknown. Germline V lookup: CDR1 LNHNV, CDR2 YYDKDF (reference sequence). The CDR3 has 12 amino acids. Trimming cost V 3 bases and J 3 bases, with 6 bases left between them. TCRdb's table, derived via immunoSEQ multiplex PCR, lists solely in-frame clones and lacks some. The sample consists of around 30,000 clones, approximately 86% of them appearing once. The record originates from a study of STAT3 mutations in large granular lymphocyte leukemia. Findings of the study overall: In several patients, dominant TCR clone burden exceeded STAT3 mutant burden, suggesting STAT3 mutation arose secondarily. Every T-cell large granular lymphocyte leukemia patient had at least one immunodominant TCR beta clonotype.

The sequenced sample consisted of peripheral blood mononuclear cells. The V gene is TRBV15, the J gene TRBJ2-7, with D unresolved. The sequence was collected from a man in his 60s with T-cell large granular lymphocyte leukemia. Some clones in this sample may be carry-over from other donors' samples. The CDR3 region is CATSRGIYEQYF. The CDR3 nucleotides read TGTGCCACCAGCAGGGGCATCTACGAGCAGTACTTC. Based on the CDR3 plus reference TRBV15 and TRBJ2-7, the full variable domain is DAMVIQNPRYQVTQFGKPVTLSCSQTLNHNVMYWYQQKSSQAPKLLFHYYDKDFNNEADTPDNFQSRRPNTSFCFLDIRSPGLGDTAMYLCATSRGIYEQYFGPGTRLTVT.